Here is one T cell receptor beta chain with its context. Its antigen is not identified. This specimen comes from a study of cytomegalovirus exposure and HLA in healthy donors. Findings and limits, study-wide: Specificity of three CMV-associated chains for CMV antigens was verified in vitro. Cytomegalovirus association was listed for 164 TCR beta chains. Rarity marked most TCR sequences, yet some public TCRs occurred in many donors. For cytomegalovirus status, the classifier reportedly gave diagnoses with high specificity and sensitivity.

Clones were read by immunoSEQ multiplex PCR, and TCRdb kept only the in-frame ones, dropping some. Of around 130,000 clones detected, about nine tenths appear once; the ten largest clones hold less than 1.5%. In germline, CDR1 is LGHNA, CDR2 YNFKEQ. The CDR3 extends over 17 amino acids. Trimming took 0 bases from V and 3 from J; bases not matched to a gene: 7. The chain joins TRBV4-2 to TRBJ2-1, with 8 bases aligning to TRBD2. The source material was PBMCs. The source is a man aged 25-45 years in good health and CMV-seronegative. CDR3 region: CASSQEPSGSVYNEQFF. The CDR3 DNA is TGTGCCAGCAGCCAAGAACCTAGCGGGTCGGTCTACAATGAGCAGTTCTTC.